Listed below are T cell receptor beta chains from one sample, sequenced in a study of T cell repertoires in cytomegalovirus infection. TCRdb used MiXCR to reprocess the reads, holding one entry per CDR3 protein. The sample carries roughly 320,000 distinct CDR3 sequences, over 7.5% recorded once. The source material was PBMCs. The receptor source for this set is a human donor in good health (CMV status not recorded). Some clones in this sample may be carry-over from other donors' samples. The CDR3 runs from the conserved cysteine through the conserved F or W. A D gene is named only where the DNA matches it firmly. The size of a clone is reported for some rows only, either as once, few or many, or as a class for expanded clones.

TRBD2	TRBV7-2	TRBJ2-7	few	CANRGGGNEQYF	TGTGCCAACCGGGGGGGGGGCAACGAGCAGTACTTC
TRBD1	TRBV6-5	TRBJ2-7	.	CASGDRTYEQYF	TGTGCCAGCGGGGACAGAACCTACGAGCAGTACTTC
.	TRBV7-2	TRBJ2-4	few	CASSNGVLAKNIQYF	TGTGCCAGCAGCAACGGAGTGCTAGCCAAAAACATTCAGTACTTC
TRBD1	TRBV7-9	TRBJ2-7	many	CASSPHPGGQGGPYEQYF	TGTGCCAGCAGCCCACATCCGGGGGGACAGGGAGGCCCCTACGAGCAGTACTTC
TRBD1	TRBV2	TRBJ1-2	.	CASSARGRFSGYTF	TGTGCCAGCAGTGCCAGGGGGCGCTTCTCTGGCTACACCTTC
.	TRBV7-8	TRBJ1-6	few	CASSLNEGSGNSPLHF	TGTGCCAGCAGCTTGAACGAGGGGTCCGGTAATTCACCCCTCCACTTT
TRBD2	TRBV10-2	TRBJ2-7	.	CASRIAGGAYEQYF	TGCGCCAGCAGAATAGCGGGAGGGGCCTACGAGCAGTACTTC
TRBD1	TRBV7-2	TRBJ1-5	many	CASSPDLSGGFDQPQHF	TGTGCCAGCAGCCCCGATCTCTCAGGGGGATTCGATCAGCCCCAGCATTTT
.	TRBV28	TRBJ1-2	few	CASSLVRAGYTF	TGTGCCAGCAGTTTGGTCAGGGCCGGCTACACCTTC
.	TRBV5-4	TRBJ1-6	.	CASSVNTGTRAF	TGTGCCAGCAGCGTAAATACCGGGACCCGAGCTTTT
.	TRBV6-2/TRBV6-3	TRBJ1-5	few	CASSYSRVSSPSIF	.
TRBD1	TRBV7-9	TRBJ1-4	few	CASSPDRAGNEKLFF	TGTGCCAGCAGCCCGGACAGGGCCGGGAATGAAAAACTGTTTTTT
.	TRBV7-8	TRBJ2-7	.	CASSRGHSSYEQYF	TGTGCCAGCAGCCGTGGACATTCGTCTTACGAGCAGTACTTC
.	TRBV3-1	TRBJ1-2	.	CASSLTAALYGYTF	TGTGCCAGCAGCCTGACAGCAGCGCTCTATGGCTACACCTTC
.	TRBV7-8	TRBJ2-1	many	CASSPTSGLDNEQFF	TGTGCCAGCAGCCCAACGTCGGGGCTGGACAATGAGCAGTTCTTC
TRBD2	TRBV7-2	TRBJ2-5	many	CASSSGLAGGQETQYF	TGTGCCAGCAGCTCAGGACTAGCGGGGGGGCAAGAGACCCAGTACTTC
.	TRBV4-1	TRBJ1-1	many	CASSTRQNTEAFF	TGCGCCAGCAGTACTAGACAGAACACTGAAGCTTTCTTT
TRBD2	TRBV11-2	TRBJ2-2	few	CASSPTHGTQGRTSGSGNTGELFF	TGTGCCAGCAGCCCCACACACGGGACGCAGGGTCGAACTAGCGGGAGCGGCAACACCGGGGAGCTGTTTTTT
.	TRBV7-2	TRBJ2-4	many	CASSAGAGRAKNIQYF	TGTGCCAGCAGCGCAGGGGCGGGAAGAGCCAAAAACATTCAGTACTTC
.	TRBV11-2	TRBJ2-5	few	CASSLDWTEETQYF	TGTGCCAGCAGCTTAGATTGGACAGAAGAGACCCAGTACTTC
.	TRBV19	TRBJ1-1	.	CASSMSGTLNTEAFF	TGTGCCAGTAGTATGTCCGGCACCTTGAACACTGAAGCTTTCTTT
.	TRBV6-2/TRBV6-3	TRBJ1-1	few	CASSYSGGMNTEAFF	TGTGCCAGCAGTTACTCGGGGGGCATGAACACTGAAGCTTTCTTT
.	TRBV10-3	TRBJ1-4	.	CAIRTGENEKLFF	TGTGCCATCAGGACAGGAGAAAATGAAAAACTGTTTTTT
TRBD1	TRBV28	TRBJ1-2	.	CASSPRGQGAGNYGYTF	TGTGCCAGCAGTCCGAGGGGACAGGGGGCCGGTAACTATGGCTACACCTTC
.	TRBV27	TRBJ1-6	many	CASSFMTGGRNSPLHF	TGTGCCAGCAGTTTTATGACCGGGGGGCGGAATTCACCCCTCCACTTT
.	TRBV19	TRBJ1-2	few	CASRTVSGVYGYTF	TGTGCCAGTAGGACCGTATCGGGAGTTTATGGCTACACCTTC
TRBD2	TRBV24-1	TRBJ2-5	.	CATSEGVTSGQETQYF	TGTGCCACCAGTGAAGGGGTGACTAGCGGGCAAGAGACCCAGTACTTC
.	TRBV7-2	TRBJ1-5	many	CASSLDNRPNQPQHF	TGTGCCAGCAGCTTGGATAACAGACCCAATCAGCCCCAGCATTTT
TRBD2	TRBV28	TRBJ2-7	few	CASPPQHETTGTSGLYEQYF	TGTGCCAGCCCTCCTCAACACGAGACTACCGGGACTAGCGGACTCTACGAGCAGTACTTC
TRBD2	TRBV7-9	TRBJ2-5	many	CASSGAGRYQETQYF	TGTGCCAGCAGCGGAGCGGGGAGGTACCAAGAGACCCAGTACTTC
.	TRBV7-2	TRBJ2-3	many	CASSPLGRRVGGADTQYF	TGTGCCAGCAGCCCACTGGGCCGTCGGGTGGGGGGAGCAGATACGCAGTATTTT
.	TRBV7-9	TRBJ2-1	few	CASSVQIDEQFF	TGTGCCAGCAGCGTCCAAATCGATGAGCAGTTCTTC
.	TRBV4-1	TRBJ2-2	few	CASSQVASSGELFF	TGCGCCAGCAGCCAAGTTGCTAGCTCCGGGGAGCTGTTTTTT
.	TRBV12-3/TRBV12-4	TRBJ1-2	few	CATGRGLYGYTF	TGTGCCACCGGCCGGGGGCTTTATGGCTACACCTTC
TRBD1	TRBV5-1	TRBJ1-1	many	CASSRTGAPEAFF	TGCGCCAGCAGCAGGACAGGGGCCCCTGAAGCTTTCTTT
TRBD1	TRBV19	TRBJ1-1	few	CASSVQGSREAFF	TGTGCCAGTAGTGTACAGGGGAGTAGGGAAGCTTTCTTT
TRBD1	TRBV7-3	TRBJ2-2	.	CASTPGGDTGELFF	TGTGCCAGCACCCCAGGGGGCGACACCGGGGAGCTGTTTTTT
.	TRBV15	TRBJ2-5	few	CATSSSGTARGETQYF	TGTGCCACCAGCAGTTCCGGGACCGCCCGTGGAGAGACCCAGTACTTC
.	TRBV6-1	TRBJ1-5	.	CASSELRVGSNQPQHF	TGTGCCAGCAGTGAATTGCGGGTAGGGAGCAATCAGCCCCAGCATTTT
TRBD1	TRBV28	TRBJ2-7	.	CASRDRVAAYEQYF	TGTGCCAGCAGGGACAGGGTTGCAGCCTACGAGCAGTACTTC
.	TRBV20-1	TRBJ2-2	.	CSAQRGELFF	TGCAGTGCTCAGCGCGGGGAGCTGTTTTTT
.	TRBV4-3	TRBJ2-2	.	CASSQDWRGSTGELFF	TGCGCCAGCAGCCAAGATTGGCGGGGCAGCACCGGGGAGCTGTTTTTT
.	TRBV4-3	TRBJ1-2	.	CASSQDSRTPGTYGYTF	TGCGCCAGCAGCCAAGATAGTCGGACACCCGGGACCTATGGCTACACCTTC
.	TRBV7-2	TRBJ2-1	many	CASSLSAVQNEQFF	TGTGCCAGCAGCTTATCGGCTGTGCAGAATGAGCAGTTCTTC
TRBD2	TRBV5-4	TRBJ2-1	many	CASSVGLAGVSVDEQFF	TGTGCCAGCAGCGTGGGACTAGCGGGAGTCTCAGTTGATGAGCAGTTCTTC
TRBD1	TRBV4-2	TRBJ2-1	many	CASRLMGTGGNEQFF	TGTGCCAGCAGGCTAATGGGGACAGGGGGCAATGAGCAGTTCTTC
TRBD1	TRBV18	TRBJ1-5	.	CASSPFESRDRDSQPQHF	TGTGCCAGCTCACCATTTGAGAGTCGGGACAGGGACAGTCAGCCCCAGCATTTT
.	TRBV5-5	TRBJ2-7	few	CASSLAPGQFEQYF	TGTGCCAGCAGCTTGGCCCCGGGGCAGTTCGAGCAGTACTTC
.	TRBV28	TRBJ1-1	many	CASSLWQGGMNTEAFF	TGTGCCAGCAGTTTATGGCAGGGAGGGATGAACACTGAAGCTTTCTTT
.	TRBV28	TRBJ2-2	.	CASSPSASAGELFF	TGTGCCAGCAGTCCGAGTGCTAGCGCCGGGGAGCTGTTTTTT
TRBD1	TRBV12-3/TRBV12-4	TRBJ1-1	few	CASRSTGVNTEAFF	TGTGCCAGCAGATCGACAGGGGTGAACACTGAAGCTTTCTTT
.	TRBV7-2	TRBJ2-3	few	CASTKGTTDTQYF	TGTGCCAGCACCAAGGGAACCACAGATACGCAGTATTTT
TRBD2	TRBV20-1	TRBJ2-1	few	CSALGASGRANEQFF	TGCAGTGCTCTCGGGGCTAGCGGGAGAGCCAATGAGCAGTTCTTC
.	TRBV2	TRBJ2-7	few	CAARVRSSYEQYF	TGTGCCGCAAGGGTGAGAAGCTCCTACGAGCAGTACTTC
.	TRBV7-2	TRBJ2-3	many	CASTPSSGGWEDTQYF	TGTGCCAGCACTCCCTCATCTGGGGGGTGGGAGGATACGCAGTATTTT
.	TRBV27	TRBJ2-7	many	CASSFGGGTRRGEQYF	TGTGCCAGCAGTTTTGGAGGGGGGACCCGACGGGGCGAGCAGTACTTC
.	TRBV5-6	TRBJ2-6	.	CASREISGANVLTF	TGTGCCAGCAGAGAGATCTCTGGGGCCAACGTCCTGACTTTC
.	TRBV29-1	TRBJ2-5	few	CSALGGLQETQYF	TGCAGCGCCCTCGGGGGGCTCCAAGAGACCCAGTACTTC
TRBD1	TRBV6-4	TRBJ1-2	.	CASSGDRANYGYTF	TGTGCCAGCAGCGGGGACAGAGCTAACTATGGCTACACCTTC
.	TRBV7-2	TRBJ2-6	many	CASSTRSGANVLTF	TGTGCCAGCAGCACCCGTTCTGGGGCCAACGTCCTGACTTTC